This T cell receptor (beta chain) originates from a study of synovial regulatory T cells in juvenile arthritis. Findings and limits, study-wide: iaTreg TCR repertoires were largely private across patients and partially overlapped synovial Teff and blood CPL. Inflammation-associated Treg cells in blood had less TCR diversity than the remaining blood Treg cells.

This clone is identified as medium-sized from frequency. Its cognate antigen is unknown. Looked up from germline, CDR1 is SGHTS and CDR2 is YDEGEE. The CDR3 is made up of 15 amino acids. DNA for this receptor is not on file. Sequenced by immunoSEQ multiplex PCR; TCRdb stores in-frame clones only, minus some. The specimen's table records more than 9,500 clones. This TCR was recovered from a donor aged 2-30 years with juvenile idiopathic arthritis. The sequencing input was Treg cells from blood. Subset given: remaining (HLA-DR-negative) circulating blood Treg cells. The chain couples TRBV5-8 to TRBJ1-3. The CDR3 loop is CASSRLLHSGNTIYF.